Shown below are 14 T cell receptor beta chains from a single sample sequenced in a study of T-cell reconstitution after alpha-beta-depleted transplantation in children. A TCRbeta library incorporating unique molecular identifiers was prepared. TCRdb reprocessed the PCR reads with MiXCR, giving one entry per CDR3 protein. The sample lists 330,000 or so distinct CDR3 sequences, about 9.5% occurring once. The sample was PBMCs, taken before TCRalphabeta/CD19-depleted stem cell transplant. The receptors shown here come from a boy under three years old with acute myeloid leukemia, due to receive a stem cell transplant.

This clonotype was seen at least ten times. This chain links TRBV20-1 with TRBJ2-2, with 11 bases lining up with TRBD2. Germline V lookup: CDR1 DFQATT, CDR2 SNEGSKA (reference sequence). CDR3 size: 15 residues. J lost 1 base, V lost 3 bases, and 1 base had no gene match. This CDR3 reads CSASGTSGNTGELFF. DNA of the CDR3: TGCAGTGCTAGTGGGACTAGCGGGAACACCGGGGAGCTGTTTTTT.

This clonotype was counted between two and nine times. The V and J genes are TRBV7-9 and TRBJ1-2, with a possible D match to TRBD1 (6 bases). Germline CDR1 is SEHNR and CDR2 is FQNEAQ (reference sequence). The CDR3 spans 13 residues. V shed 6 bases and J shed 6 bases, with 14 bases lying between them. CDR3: CASRLQGRHGYTF. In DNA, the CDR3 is TGTGCCAGCAGGTTACAGGGAAGGCATGGCTACACCTTC.

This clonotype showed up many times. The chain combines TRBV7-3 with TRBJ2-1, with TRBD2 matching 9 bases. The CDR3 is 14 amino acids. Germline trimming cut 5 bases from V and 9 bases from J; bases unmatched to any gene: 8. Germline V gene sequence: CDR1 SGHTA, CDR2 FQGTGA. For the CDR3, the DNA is TGTGCCAGCAGCATTAGCGGGAGAAAGGGTGAGCAGTTCTTC. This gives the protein CASSISGRKGEQFF.

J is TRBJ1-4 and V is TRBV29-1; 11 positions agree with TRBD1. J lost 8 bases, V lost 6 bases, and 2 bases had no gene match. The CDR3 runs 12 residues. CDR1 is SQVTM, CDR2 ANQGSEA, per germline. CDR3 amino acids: CSVRDRGEKLFF. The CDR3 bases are TGCAGCGTAAGGGACAGGGGGGAAAAACTGTTTTTT.

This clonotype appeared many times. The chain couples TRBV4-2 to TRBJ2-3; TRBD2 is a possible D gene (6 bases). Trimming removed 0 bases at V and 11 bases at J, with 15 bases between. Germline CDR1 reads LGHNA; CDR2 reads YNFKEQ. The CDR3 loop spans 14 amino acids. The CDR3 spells CASSQEFGASVQYF. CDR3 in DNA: TGTGCCAGCAGCCAAGAATTCGGGGCTAGCGTGCAGTATTTT.

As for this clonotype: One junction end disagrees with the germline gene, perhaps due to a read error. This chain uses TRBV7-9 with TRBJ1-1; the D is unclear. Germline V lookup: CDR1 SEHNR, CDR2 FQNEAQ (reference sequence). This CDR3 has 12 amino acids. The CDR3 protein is CASSLVGTEGFF. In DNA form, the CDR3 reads TGTGCCAGCAGCTTAGTGGGTACAGAAGGTTTCTTT.

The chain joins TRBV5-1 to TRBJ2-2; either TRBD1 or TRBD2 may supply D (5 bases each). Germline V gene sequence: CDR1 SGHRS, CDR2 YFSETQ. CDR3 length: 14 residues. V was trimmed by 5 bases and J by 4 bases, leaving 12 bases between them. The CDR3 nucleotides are TGCGCCAGCAGGAGGGACGACGGCACCGGGGAGCTGTTTTTT. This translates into CASRRDDGTGELFF.

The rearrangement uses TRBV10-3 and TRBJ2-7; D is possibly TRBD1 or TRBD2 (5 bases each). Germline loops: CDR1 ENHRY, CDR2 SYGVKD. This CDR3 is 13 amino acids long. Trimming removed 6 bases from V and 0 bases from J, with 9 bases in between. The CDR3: CAIRGVPSYEQYF. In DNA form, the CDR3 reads TGTGCCATCAGGGGGGTGCCCTCCTACGAGCAGTACTTC.

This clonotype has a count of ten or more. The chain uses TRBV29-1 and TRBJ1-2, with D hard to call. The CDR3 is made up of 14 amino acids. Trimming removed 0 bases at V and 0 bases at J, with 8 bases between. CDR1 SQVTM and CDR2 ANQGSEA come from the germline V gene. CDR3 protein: CSVEEAVANYGYTF. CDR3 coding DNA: TGCAGCGTTGAAGAGGCAGTAGCTAACTATGGCTACACCTTC.

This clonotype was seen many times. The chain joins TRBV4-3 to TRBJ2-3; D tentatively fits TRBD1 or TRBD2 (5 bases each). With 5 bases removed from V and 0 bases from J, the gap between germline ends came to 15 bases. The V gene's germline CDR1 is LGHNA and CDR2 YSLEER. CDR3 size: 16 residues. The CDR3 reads CASSEGPDSSTDTQYF. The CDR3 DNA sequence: TGCGCCAGCAGCGAGGGACCAGACTCTAGCACAGATACGCAGTATTTT.

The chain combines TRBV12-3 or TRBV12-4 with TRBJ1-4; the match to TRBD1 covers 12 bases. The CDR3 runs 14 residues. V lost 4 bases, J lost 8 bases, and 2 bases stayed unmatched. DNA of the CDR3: TGTGCCAGCAGTTCCGGGACAGGGGGCGAAAAACTGTTTTTT. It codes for CASSSGTGGEKLFF.

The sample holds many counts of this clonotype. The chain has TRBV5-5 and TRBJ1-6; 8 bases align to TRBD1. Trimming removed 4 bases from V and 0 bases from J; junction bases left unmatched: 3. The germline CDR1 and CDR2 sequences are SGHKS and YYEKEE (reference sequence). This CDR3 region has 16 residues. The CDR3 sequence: CASSRTGSSYNSPLHF. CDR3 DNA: TGTGCCAGCAGCCGGACAGGGAGCTCCTATAATTCACCCCTCCACTTT. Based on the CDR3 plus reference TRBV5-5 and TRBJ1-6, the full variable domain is DAGVTQSPTHLIKTRGQQVTLRCSPISGHKSVSWYQQVLGQGPQFIFQYYEKEERGRGNFPDRFSARQFPNYSSELNVNALLLGDSALYLCASSRTGSSYNSPLHFGNGTRLTVT.

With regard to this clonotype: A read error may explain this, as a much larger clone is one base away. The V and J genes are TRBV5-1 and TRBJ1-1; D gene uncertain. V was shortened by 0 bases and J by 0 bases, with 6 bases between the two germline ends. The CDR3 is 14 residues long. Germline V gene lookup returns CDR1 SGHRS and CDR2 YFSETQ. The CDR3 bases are TGCGCCAGCAGCTTGGGGATGATGAACACTGAAGCTTTCTTT. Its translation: CASSLGMMNTEAFF.

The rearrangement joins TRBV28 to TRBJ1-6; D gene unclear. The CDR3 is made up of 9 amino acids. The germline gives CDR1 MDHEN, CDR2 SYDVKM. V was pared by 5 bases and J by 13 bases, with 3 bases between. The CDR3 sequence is CASSPPLHF. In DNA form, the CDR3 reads TGTGCCAGCAGTCCCCCCCTCCACTTT.